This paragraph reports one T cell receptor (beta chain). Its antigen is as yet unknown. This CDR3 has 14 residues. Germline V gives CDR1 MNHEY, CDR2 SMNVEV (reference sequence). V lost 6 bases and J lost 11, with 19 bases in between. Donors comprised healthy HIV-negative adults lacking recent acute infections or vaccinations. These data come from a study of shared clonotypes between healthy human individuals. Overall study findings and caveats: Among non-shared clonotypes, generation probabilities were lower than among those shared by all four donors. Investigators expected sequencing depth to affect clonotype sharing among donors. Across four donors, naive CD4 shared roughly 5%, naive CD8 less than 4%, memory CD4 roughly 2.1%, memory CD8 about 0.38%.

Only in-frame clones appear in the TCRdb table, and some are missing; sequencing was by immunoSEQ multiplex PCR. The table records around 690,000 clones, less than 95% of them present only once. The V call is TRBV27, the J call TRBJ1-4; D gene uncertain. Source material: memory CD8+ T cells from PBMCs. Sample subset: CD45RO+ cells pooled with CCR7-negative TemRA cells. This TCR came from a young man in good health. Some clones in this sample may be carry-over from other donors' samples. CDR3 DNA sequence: TGTGCCAGCAGCCCTGAGCGCGTCAATCTGAAACTGTTTTTT. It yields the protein CASSPERVNLKLFF. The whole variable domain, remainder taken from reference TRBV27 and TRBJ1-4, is EAQVTQNPRYLITVTGKKLTVTCSQNMNHEYMSWYRQDPGLGLRQIYYSMNVEVTDKGDVPEGYKVSRKEKRNFPLILESPSPNQTSLYFCASSPERVNLKLFFGSGTQLSVL.